Listed below are T cell receptor beta chains from one sample, sequenced in a study of beta chain features in type 1 diabetes. Repertoires were generated with immunoSEQ multiplex PCR, while TCRdb's copy carries only in-frame clones and drops some. Of nearly 250,000 clones listed, about 71% were seen once; the top ten hold about 0.051%. Sequencing was carried out using naive CD4+ T cells from blood. These receptors were taken from a man aged 30 to 39 in good health. CDR3s include the opening cysteine and the closing phenylalanine or tryptophan. A D gene is named only where the DNA matches it firmly. The size of a clone is reported for some rows only, either as once, few or many, or as a class for expanded clones.

TRBV10-3,TRBJ1-2,-,TRBD1,CAINPGTANYGYTF,TGTGCCATCAATCCCGGGACAGCTAACTATGGCTACACCTTC
TRBV30,TRBJ1-2,-,TRBD1,CAWSPGTGGGYTF,TGTGCCTGGAGCCCCGGGACAGGCGGGGGCTACACCTTC
TRBV30,TRBJ1-1,-,-,CAWSPDRGAFF,TGTGCCTGGAGTCCCGACCGAGGAGCTTTCTTT
TRBV30,TRBJ1-3,-,-,CAWSVIGGNTIYF,TGTGCCTGGAGTGTTATTGGGGGGAACACCATATATTTT
TRBV29-1,TRBJ1-1,-,-,CSVEVRQGITEAFF,TGCAGCGTTGAGGTCCGGCAGGGGATCACTGAAGCTTTCTTT
TRBV7-2,TRBJ2-2,-,TRBD2,CASSPTSGNTGELFF,TGTGCCAGCAGCCCTACTAGCGGGAACACCGGGGAGCTGTTTTTT
TRBV7-2,TRBJ2-2,-,-,CASSFDRLNTGELFF,TGTGCCAGCAGCTTTGACAGACTGAACACCGGGGAGCTGTTTTTT
TRBV25-1,TRBJ2-7,-,TRBD2,CASRGGTYEQYF,TGTGCCAGCCGGGGGGGAACCTACGAGCAGTACTTC
TRBV5-1,TRBJ2-3,-,-,CASSLGLAERTDTQYF,TGCGCCAGCAGCTTGGGGCTAGCTGAAAGAACAGATACGCAGTATTTT
TRBV5-1,TRBJ2-1,-,-,CASSWDTPEGNEQFF,TGCGCCAGCAGCTGGGATACACCGGAGGGTAATGAGCAGTTCTTC
TRBV29-1,TRBJ2-5,-,-,CSVMDSGETQYF,TGCAGCGTTATGGACTCAGGCGAGACCCAGTACTTC
TRBV7-2,TRBJ2-7,few,-,CASSLTSSGEQYF,TGTGCCAGCAGCTTAACTAGTTCGGGCGAGCAGTACTTC
TRBV29-1,TRBJ2-5,few,-,CSVELGETQYF,TGCAGCGTTGAGCTGGGGGAGACCCAGTACTTC
TRBV30,TRBJ2-7,once,TRBD1,CAWSRTGSEQYF,TGTGCCTGGAGCAGGACAGGGAGCGAGCAGTACTTC
TRBV29-1,TRBJ2-6,few,-,CSVSLGGPGANVLTF,TGCAGCGTCTCACTTGGGGGGCCAGGGGCCAACGTCCTGACTTTC
TRBV29-1,TRBJ2-5,few,-,CSGGGGQETQYF,TGCAGCGGAGGAGGTGGCCAAGAGACCCAGTACTTC
TRBV5-6,TRBJ2-6,-,-,CASKGRPGANVLTF,TGTGCCAGCAAGGGGCGCCCGGGGGCCAACGTCCTGACTTTC
TRBV29-1,TRBJ1-5,-,-,CSVEVEGQPQHF,TGCAGCGTTGAGGTTGAAGGTCAGCCCCAGCATTTT
TRBV30,TRBJ2-7,-,TRBD1,CAWTTGTGGYEQYF,TGTGCCTGGACGACCGGGACAGGAGGGTACGAGCAGTACTTC
TRBV9,TRBJ2-1,-,-,CASSVVASPSLGEQFF,TGTGCCAGCAGCGTAGTTGCTAGCCCCTCACTTGGGGAGCAGTTCTTC
TRBV7-2,TRBJ2-3,-,-,CASSLAGTNTDTQYF,TGTGCCAGCAGCTTAGCCGGGACCAACACAGATACGCAGTATTTT
TRBV29-1,TRBJ1-5,-,-,CSVVGAPGQPQHF,TGCAGCGTGGTGGGTGCGCCCGGTCAGCCCCAGCATTTT
TRBV30,TRBJ1-1,few,TRBD1,CAWDAGGGSEAFF,TGTGCCTGGGATGCAGGGGGAGGCTCTGAAGCTTTCTTT
TRBV29-1,TRBJ2-2,-,-,CSVGNTGELFF,TGCAGCGTTGGGAACACCGGGGAGCTGTTTTTT
TRBV14,TRBJ2-5,few,-,CASSQEYGKQETQYF,TGTGCCAGCAGCCAAGAGTATGGCAAGCAAGAGACCCAGTACTTC
TRBV19,TRBJ2-1,-,TRBD2,CASSWIAGTSNEQFF,TGTGCCAGTAGTTGGATAGCGGGGACAAGCAATGAGCAGTTCTTC
TRBV20-1,TRBJ2-7,-,-,CSVGYEQYF,TGCAGTGTTGGGTACGAGCAGTACTTC
TRBV4-2,TRBJ2-7,-,-,CASSQEGAAYEQYF,TGTGCCAGCAGCCAAGAGGGGGCGGCCTACGAGCAGTACTTC
TRBV29-1,TRBJ2-3,-,-,CSVGSTDTQYF,TGCAGCGTTGGTTCCACAGATACGCAGTATTTT
TRBV9,TRBJ2-3,-,-,CASSPRGMQGARTDTQYF,TGTGCCAGCAGCCCTCGTGGGATGCAGGGTGCCCGCACAGATACGCAGTATTTT
TRBV5-1,TRBJ2-5,-,-,CASSLSRGETQYF,TGCGCCAGCAGCTTGTCACGGGGAGAGACCCAGTACTTC
TRBV29-1,TRBJ1-2,-,-,CSVGTLGGGYTF,TGCAGCGTTGGGACACTTGGAGGTGGCTACACCTTC
TRBV14,TRBJ2-3,-,TRBD2,CASSRTRAGGTDTQYF,TGTGCCAGCAGCCGGACCCGAGCGGGGGGCACAGATACGCAGTATTTT